This TCR beta chain comes out of a study of T-cell reconstitution after alpha-beta-depleted transplantation in children. Using unique molecular identifiers, the investigators prepared the TCRbeta library. Each CDR3 protein is one row after TCRdb ran MiXCR on the PCR reads. This table holds a few hundred thousand distinct CDR3 sequences, 27% found once. The CDR3 runs to 18 residues. Germline CDR1 reads DFQATT; CDR2 reads SNEGSKA (reference sequence). J gave up 3 bases and V 5 bases, and 15 bases lay outside the gene matches. To note about this clonotype: Its antigen is unidentified.

Study results and caveats: The main origin of T-cell counts and diversity one year after transplant was newly produced T cells. Some patients' high day-60 TCRbeta diversity was traced to surviving recipient T cells and thymic progenitors.

The chain uses TRBV20-1 and TRBJ2-2, with 10 nucleotides matching TRBD2. This TCR derives from a boy younger than two with Wiskott-Aldrich syndrome, due to receive a stem cell transplant. The starting material was PBMCs, obtained before TCRalphabeta/CD19-depleted stem cell transplant. CDR3 amino acids: CSAHVLSGRAGDTGELFF. The CDR3 coding sequence is TGCAGTGCTCACGTATTGAGCGGGAGGGCCGGTGACACCGGGGAGCTGTTTTTT.